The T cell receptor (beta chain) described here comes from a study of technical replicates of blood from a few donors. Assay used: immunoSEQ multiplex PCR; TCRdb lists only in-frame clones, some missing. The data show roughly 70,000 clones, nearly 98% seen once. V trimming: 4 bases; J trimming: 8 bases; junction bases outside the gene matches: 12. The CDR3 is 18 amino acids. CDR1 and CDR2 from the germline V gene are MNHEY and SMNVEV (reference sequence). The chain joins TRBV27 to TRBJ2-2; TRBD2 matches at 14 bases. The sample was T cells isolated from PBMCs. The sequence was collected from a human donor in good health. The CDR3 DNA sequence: TGTGCCAGCAGTTCGATTGGACTAGCGGGAGGCCTCGTAGGGGAGCTGTTTTTT. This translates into CASSSIGLAGGLVGELFF.